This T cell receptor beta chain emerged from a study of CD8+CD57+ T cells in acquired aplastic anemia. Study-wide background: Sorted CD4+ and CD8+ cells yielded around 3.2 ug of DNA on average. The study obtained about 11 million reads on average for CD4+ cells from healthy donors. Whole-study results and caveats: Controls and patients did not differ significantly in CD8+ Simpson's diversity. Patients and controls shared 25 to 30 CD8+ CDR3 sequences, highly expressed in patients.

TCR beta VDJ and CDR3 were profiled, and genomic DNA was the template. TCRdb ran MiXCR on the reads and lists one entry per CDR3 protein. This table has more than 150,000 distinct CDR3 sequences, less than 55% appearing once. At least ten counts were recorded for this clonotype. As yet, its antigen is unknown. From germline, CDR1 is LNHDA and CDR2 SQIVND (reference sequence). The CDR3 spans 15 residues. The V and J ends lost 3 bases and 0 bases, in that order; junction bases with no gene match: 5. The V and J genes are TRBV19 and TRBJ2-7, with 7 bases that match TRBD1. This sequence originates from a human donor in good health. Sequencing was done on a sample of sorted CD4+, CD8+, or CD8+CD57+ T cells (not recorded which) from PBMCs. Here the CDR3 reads CASSIQGVSSYEQYF. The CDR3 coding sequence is TGTGCCAGTAGTATTCAGGGGGTGAGCTCCTACGAGCAGTACTTC.